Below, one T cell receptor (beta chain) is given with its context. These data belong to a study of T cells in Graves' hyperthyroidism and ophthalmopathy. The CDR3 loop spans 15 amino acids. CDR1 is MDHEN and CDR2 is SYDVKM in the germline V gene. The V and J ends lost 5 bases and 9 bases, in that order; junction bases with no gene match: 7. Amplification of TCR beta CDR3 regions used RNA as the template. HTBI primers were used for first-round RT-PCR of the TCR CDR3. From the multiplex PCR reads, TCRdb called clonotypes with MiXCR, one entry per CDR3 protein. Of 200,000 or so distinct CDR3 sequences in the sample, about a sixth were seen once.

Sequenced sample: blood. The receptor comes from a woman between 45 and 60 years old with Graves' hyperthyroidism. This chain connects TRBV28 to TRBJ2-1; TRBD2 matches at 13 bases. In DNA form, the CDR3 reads TGTGCCAGCAGTCCCGGACTAGCGGGAGATAGTGAGCAGTTCTTC. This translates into CASSPGLAGDSEQFF.